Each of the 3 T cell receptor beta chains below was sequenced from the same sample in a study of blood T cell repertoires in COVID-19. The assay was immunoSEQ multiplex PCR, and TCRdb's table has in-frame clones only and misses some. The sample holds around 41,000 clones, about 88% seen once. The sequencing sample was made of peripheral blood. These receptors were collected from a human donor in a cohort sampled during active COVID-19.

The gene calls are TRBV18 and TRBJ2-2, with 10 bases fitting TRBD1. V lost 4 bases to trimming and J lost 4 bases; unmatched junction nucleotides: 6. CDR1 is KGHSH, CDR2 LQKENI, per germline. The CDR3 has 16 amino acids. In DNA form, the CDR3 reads TGTGCCAGCTCACATCCGGGACAGGGGAGCACCGGGGAGCTGTTTTTT. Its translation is CASSHPGQGSTGELFF.

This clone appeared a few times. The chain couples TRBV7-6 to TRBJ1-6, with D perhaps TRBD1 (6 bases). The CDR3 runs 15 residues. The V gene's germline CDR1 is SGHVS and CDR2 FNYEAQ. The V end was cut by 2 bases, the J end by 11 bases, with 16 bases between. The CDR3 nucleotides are TGTGCCAGCAGCTTACTCCGGGACAAAAGTACACCCCTCCACTTT. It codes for CASSLLRDKSTPLHF.

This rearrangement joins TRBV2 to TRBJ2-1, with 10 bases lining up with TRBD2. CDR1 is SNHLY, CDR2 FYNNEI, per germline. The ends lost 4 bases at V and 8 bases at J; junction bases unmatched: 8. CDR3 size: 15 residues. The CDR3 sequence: CASSGEAGGPHEQFF. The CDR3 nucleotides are TGTGCCAGCAGTGGGGAAGCGGGGGGGCCCCATGAGCAGTTCTTC.